This TCR beta chain was identified in a study of CXCR3-negative and CXCR3-positive naive CD8 T cells. Findings and caveats of the study: Unlike memory cells, which differed, naive CXCR3-negative and CXCR3-positive cells had similar TRBV-TRBJ usage. Partly lower CXCR3 expression followed cryopreservation, and most assays relied on fresh PBMCs. Naive subsets showed comparable surface CD5, and TCR interaction strength was also inferred from TRB CDR3 physicochemistry. The TRB CDR3s that CXCR3-positive naive cells carried were more hydrophobic than those of CXCR3-negative naive cells.

Sorts that each held around 300,000 cells were run in triplicate for every CD8+ T cell subset. CDR1 and CDR2 (germline): SGHAT, FQNNGV. The CDR3 loop spans 15 amino acids. TRB cDNA libraries were made by UMI-labeled 5' RACE. Using the 5' RACE reads, TCRdb records one entry per CDR3 protein without DNA. The specimen's table records 50,000 to 65,000 distinct CDR3 sequences. As regards this clonotype: Its antigen is unidentified.

Source material: naive CXCR3+ CD8+ T cells from blood. Subset specified: CD45RO-CCR7+CD27+CD95- naive CD8+ T cells expressing CXCR3 (TNR3+). The receptor comes from a human donor in good health. Some clones in this sample may be carry-over from other donors' samples. The gene calls are TRBV11-2 and TRBJ2-7; TCRdb designates TRBD1, a call that cannot be tested without DNA. The CDR3 here is CASSYNDGQGYEQYF.